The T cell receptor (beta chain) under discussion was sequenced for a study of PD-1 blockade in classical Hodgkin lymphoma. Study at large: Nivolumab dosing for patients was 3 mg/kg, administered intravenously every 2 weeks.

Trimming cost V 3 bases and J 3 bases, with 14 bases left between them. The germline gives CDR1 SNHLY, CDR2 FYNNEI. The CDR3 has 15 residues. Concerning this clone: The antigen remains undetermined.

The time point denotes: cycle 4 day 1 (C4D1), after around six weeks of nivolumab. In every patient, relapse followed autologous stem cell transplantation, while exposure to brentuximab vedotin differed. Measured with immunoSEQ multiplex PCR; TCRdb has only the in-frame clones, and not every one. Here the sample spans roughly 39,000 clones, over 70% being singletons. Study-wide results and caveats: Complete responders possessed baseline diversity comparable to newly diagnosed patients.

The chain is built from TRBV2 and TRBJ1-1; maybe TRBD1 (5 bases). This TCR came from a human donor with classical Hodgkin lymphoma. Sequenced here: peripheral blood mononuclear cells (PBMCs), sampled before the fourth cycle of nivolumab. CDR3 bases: TGTGCCAGCAGTGACCCAGGGCAGACTTACACTGAAGCTTTCTTT. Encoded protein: CASSDPGQTYTEAFF.